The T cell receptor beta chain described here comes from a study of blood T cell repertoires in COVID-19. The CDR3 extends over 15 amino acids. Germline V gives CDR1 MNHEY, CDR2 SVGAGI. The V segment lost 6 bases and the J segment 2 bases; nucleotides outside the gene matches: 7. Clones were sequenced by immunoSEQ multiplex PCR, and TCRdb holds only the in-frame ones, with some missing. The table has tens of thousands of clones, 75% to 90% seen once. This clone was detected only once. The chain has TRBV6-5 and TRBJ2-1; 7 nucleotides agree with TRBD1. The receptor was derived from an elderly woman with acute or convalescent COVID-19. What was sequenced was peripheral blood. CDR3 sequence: CASRIRQGTYNEQFF. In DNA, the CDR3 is TGTGCCAGCAGGATTCGACAGGGAACCTACAATGAGCAGTTCTTC.